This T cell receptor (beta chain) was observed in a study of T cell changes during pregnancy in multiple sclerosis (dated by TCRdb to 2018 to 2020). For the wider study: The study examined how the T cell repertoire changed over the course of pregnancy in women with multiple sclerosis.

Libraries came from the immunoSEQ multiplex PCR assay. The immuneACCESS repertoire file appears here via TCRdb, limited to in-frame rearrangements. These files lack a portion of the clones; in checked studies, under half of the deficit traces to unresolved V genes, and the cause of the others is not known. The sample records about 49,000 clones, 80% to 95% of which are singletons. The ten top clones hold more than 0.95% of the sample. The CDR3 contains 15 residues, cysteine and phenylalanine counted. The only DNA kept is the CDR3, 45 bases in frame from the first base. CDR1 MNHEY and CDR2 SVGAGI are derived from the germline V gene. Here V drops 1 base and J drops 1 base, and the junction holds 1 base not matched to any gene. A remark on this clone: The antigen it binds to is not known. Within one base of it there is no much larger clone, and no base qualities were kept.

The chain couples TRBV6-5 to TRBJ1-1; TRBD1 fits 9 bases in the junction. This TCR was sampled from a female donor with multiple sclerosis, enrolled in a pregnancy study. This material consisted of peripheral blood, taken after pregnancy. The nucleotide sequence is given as TGTGCCAGCAGTTACTGGGGACAGGGGAACACTGAAGCTTTCTTT. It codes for CASSYWGQGNTEAFF.